This TCR beta chain appears in the sequencing data of a study of OX40 agonist ivuxolimab in advanced cancers. Regarding the study in general: Ivuxolimab was an agonistic, fully human IgG2 monoclonal antibody directed against OX40 (CD134), a costimulatory receptor. Intravenous ivuxolimab was administered to patients every 2 weeks at six dose levels: 0.01, 0.1, 0.3, 1.5, 3 and 10 mg/kg. Among the approximately 50 dose-escalation patients, some 19 had hepatocellular carcinoma, about 15 melanoma, 9 renal cell carcinoma and 9 head and neck cancer. In the dose-escalation cohort, 82.7% of patients were male, and the mean age was approximately 55 years, with a range of about 23 to 85. Patients were allowed to have had prior anti-PD-1, anti-PD-L1 or anti-CTLA-4 therapy, and about 40% of the dose-escalation patients had been treated with checkpoint inhibitors. Partial responses occurred in three dose-escalation patients, of whom one had hepatocellular carcinoma and two had cutaneous melanoma. Peripheral TCRbeta sequencing was intended to test whether TCR sequence diversity was altered and clonal T-cell expansion was caused by ivuxolimab. The paper describes the monotherapy dose-escalation part (N = 52 patients) of the phase I trial of ivuxolimab. Results and caveats for the whole study, not just this receptor: After ivuxolimab, expanded clones were on average more numerous among CD8+ T cells than among CD4+ T cells. At doses from 0.1 to 3.0 mg/kg, clonal expansion was seen in both CD4+ and CD8+ blood T cells between baseline and week 6. The antigen specificity of the clonally expanded peripheral T cells was not determined. Low levels of normalized T-cell clonal expansion were also seen in some patients who did not respond. Partial responders in the 0.1-3.0 mg/kg groups had among the lowest normalized peripheral clonal expansion, especially among CD8+ T cells.

A note on this clone: Its antigen has not been determined. Base qualities are not provided; no much larger clone lies one nucleotide away.

Genomic DNA was extracted from sorted cells for sequencing of the TCRbeta CDR3 region. The immunoSEQ Assay was used for sequencing of TCRbeta CDR3 regions. Sourced from immuneACCESS, this table was stored by TCRdb with only in-frame sequences that have V and J called. A share of the clones is absent; for the studies checked, an unresolved V gene accounts for under half, and the remainder has no known explanation. The sample table contains 100,000 to 150,000 clones; only one count was recorded for approximately 94% of them. The top ten clones comprise about 0.93% of the sample. The trial excluded patients who had a history of autoimmune disease or who were on systemic immunosuppression. In every dose cohort, peripheral blood was drawn for TCR sequencing at baseline, cycle 4 day 1, and cycle 7 day 1. The samples were taken from a phase I, first-in-human, multicenter, open-label dose-escalation trial of ivuxolimab. The trial enrolled adults with locally advanced or metastatic head and neck squamous cell, hepatocellular, melanoma or renal cell carcinoma. Before TCR sequencing, CD4+ and CD8+ T cells were separately sorted from peripheral blood.

The receptor was derived from an adult with an advanced solid tumor such as melanoma, head and neck, liver or kidney cancer. The material sequenced was CD4+ or CD8+ T cells sorted from blood, taken in a trial of the OX40 agonist ivuxolimab.

The DNA sequence is given as TGCGCCAGCAGCGGCGGGACAGTCCAAGAGACCCAGTACTTC. This codes for CASSGGTVQETQYF. Recombination joined TRBV5-1 with TRBJ2-5; matching of 7 bases hints at TRBD1 as the D gene. V and J are truncated by 4 bases and 1 base respectively, leaving an intervening sequence of 11 bases. The CDR3, from cysteine to phenylalanine, totals 14 residues. Only CDR3 DNA remains: 42 bases, in frame from the first base. Reading the germline V gene gives CDR1 SGHRS and CDR2 YFSETQ.